What follows is one T cell receptor (beta chain) and its context. Its antigen is not yet known. Base qualities are not at hand, and no much larger clone is one base apart. TCRbeta CDR3 regions were amplified from genomic DNA by means of the immunoSEQ Assay, a bias-controlled multiplex PCR. In the paper's pipeline: The number of nucleated cells in each sample was estimated from the amplification of reference gene primers within the assay. To quantify the absolute abundance of each unique TCRbeta CDR3 rearrangement, sequence reads were collapsed and filtered. Productive Simpson clonality was computed per sample as the square root of Simpson's diversity index over productive rearrangements. TCRdb holds this immuneACCESS table with in-frame rearrangements only. Some clones are missing; in checked studies, unresolved V genes explain under half, and the rest has no known cause. V and J calls and clone size come straight from that table; D and trimming were deduced from the DNA. Counted in this sample were 110,000 or so clones; over 65% of them appeared once. The top ten constitute roughly 8% of the sample.

These data belong to a study of blood T cell repertoires in COVID-19 (dated by TCRdb to the early 2020s). Describing the broader study: Samples covering the acute and convalescent phases of COVID-19 were provided by collaborators in the United States, Italy and Spain. The material from the prospective study consisted of cDNA or gDNA derived from T cells, B-cell-depleted T cells, or PBMCs. The sample metadata nearly always contained a de-identified subject ID, COVID-19 status, age in years and sex. The repertoires were made available in a free public database intended to serve as a resource for research on the immune response to SARS-CoV-2. HLA class I and class II types, where available, came from metadata supplied by the sample provider rather than from assay-based typing. The dataset comprised deeply sampled blood TCRbeta repertoires from subjects exposed to, actively infected with, or recovered from COVID-19. Samples came from the ongoing ImmuneRACE study (first 160 participants) plus 1,254 subjects from 6 global collaborators. Broad study findings and their caveats: The quantity of clinical and demographic metadata differed by source and by participant and was supplied without curation.

The collaborating institutions used their own protocols to collect whole blood in K2EDTA tubes. For TCRbeta analysis, collaborator samples were shipped as frozen whole blood, as isolated PBMCs, or as DNA extracted from either sample type. CDR1 SEHNR and CDR2 FQNEAQ are derived from the germline V gene (reference sequence). The CDR3 runs 15 amino acids, cysteine and phenylalanine included. Of all the DNA, just the CDR3 is kept, 45 bases in frame from base 1. V loses 0 bases, J loses 5 bases, and the germline ends lie 13 bases apart. The chain employs TRBV7-9 and TRBJ2-5; the D gene is perhaps TRBD2, from 5 matching bases. The receptor's source is a middle-aged woman with acute or convalescent COVID-19. Source material: peripheral blood. CDR3 reads: CASSLALEERETQYF. At the DNA level, the sequence is TGTGCCAGCAGCTTAGCACTAGAGGAGAGGGAGACCCAGTACTTC. Supplemented by the reference TRBV7-9 and TRBJ2-5 proteins around the CDR3, the complete variable domain is DTGVSQNPRHKITKRGQNVTFRCDPISEHNRLYWYRQTLGQGPEFLTYFQNEAQLEKSRLLSDRFSAERPKGSFSTLEIQRTEQGDSAMYLCASSLALEERETQYFGPGTRLLVL.